This TCR beta chain was profiled in a study of beta chain features in type 1 diabetes. The study's findings and limits: In type 1 diabetes patients, VDJ junctions had fewer insertions; deletions at these junctions were more frequent. The similarity of naive, central memory and Treg TCRB repertoires appeared greater among patients than among healthy donors. Since sequencing was performed on cDNA, cells with high TCR expression could be over-represented.

Germline lookup yields CDR1 KGHSH and CDR2 LQKENI. The V and J ends lost 4 bases and 4 bases, in that order; junction bases with no gene match: 6. The CDR3 is made up of 15 amino acids. Of the isolated RNA, all was reverse transcribed, and so the sequenced material was expressed TCRB transcripts. The table came from immunoSEQ multiplex PCR; TCRdb's copy has only in-frame clones and leaves some out. The table shows 300,000 or so clones, with around 7.6% occurring only once. As to this clone: Its antigen is unidentified. Other DNA sequences in this specimen translate into the identical CDR3.

This sequence joins TRBV18 and TRBJ2-7; 11 bases are a match to TRBD1. Sequences were obtained from central memory CD4+ T cells from blood. The clonotype originates from a woman aged 18 to 35 in good health. CDR3 sequence: CASSLSGTGGYEQYF. CDR3 sequence (DNA): TGTGCCAGCTCACTTTCCGGGACAGGGGGGTACGAGCAGTACTTC.